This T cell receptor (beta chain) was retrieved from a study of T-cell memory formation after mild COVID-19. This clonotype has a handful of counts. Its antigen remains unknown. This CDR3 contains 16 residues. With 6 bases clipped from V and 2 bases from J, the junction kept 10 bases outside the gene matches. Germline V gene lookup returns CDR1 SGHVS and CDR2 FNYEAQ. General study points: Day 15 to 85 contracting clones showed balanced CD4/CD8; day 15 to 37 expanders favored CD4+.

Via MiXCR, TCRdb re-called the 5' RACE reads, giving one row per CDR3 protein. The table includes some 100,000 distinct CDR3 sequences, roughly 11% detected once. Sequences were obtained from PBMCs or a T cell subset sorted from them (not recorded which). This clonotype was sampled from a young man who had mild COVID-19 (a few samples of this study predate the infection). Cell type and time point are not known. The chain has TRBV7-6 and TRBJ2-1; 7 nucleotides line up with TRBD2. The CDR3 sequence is CASRRSSGDPYNEQFF. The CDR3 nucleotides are TGTGCCAGCAGACGTTCCAGCGGGGACCCCTACAATGAGCAGTTCTTC.